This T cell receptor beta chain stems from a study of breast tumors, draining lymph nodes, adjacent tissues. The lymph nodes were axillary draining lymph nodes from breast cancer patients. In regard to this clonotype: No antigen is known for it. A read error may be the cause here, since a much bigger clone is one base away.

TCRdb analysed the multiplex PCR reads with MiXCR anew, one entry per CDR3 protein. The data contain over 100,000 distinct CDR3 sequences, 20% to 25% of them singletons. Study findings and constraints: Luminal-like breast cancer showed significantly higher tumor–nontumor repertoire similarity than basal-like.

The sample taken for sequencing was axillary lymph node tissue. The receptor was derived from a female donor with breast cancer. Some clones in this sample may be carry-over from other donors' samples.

As DNA, the CDR3 is TGCAGTGCCGGCGGGGGAGGCTCCTACGAGCAGTACTTC. It is translated as CSAGGGGSYEQYF. V gene TRBV20-1 combines with J gene TRBJ2-7, with 7 bases aligning to TRBD2. This CDR3 is built from 13 residues. Trimming at V came to 6 bases and at J to 0 bases, leaving 5 bases not matched to a gene. CDR1 is DFQATT, CDR2 SNEGSKA, per germline (reference sequence).